This is a list of T cell receptor beta chains from one sample in a study of T-cell reconstitution after alpha-beta-depleted transplantation in children. TCRdb reprocessed the PCR reads via MiXCR and lists one record per CDR3 protein. The sample carries roughly 340,000 distinct CDR3 sequences, around 16% recorded once. The material was PBMCs, mostly from graft donor cells, obtained 360 days after TCRalphabeta/CD19-depleted stem cell transplant. The receptors were gathered from a male patient aged 2 to 9 who had a stem cell transplant for acute lymphoblastic leukemia, so the T cells may come from the graft donor. The CDR3 runs from the conserved cysteine through the conserved F or W. A D gene is named only where the DNA matches it firmly. Not all rows give a size; the values are once, few, many and, for expanded clones, a class.

CDR3 DNA: TGTGCCAGCAGTGTACTACCAAACACAGATACGCAGTATTTT
CDR3 protein: CASSVLPNTDTQYF
D gene: -
clone size: few
J gene: TRBJ2-3
V gene: TRBV2

CDR3 DNA: TGTGCCAGCAGTTTTACCCGGACAGGGCAAGCTTTCTTT
CDR3 protein: CASSFTRTGQAFF
D gene: TRBD1
clone size: many
J gene: TRBJ1-1
V gene: TRBV12-3/TRBV12-4

CDR3 DNA: TGCAGTGCTTTAGCGGGTAATGTGCACGAGCAGTACTTC
CDR3 protein: CSALAGNVHEQYF
D gene: TRBD2
clone size: -
J gene: TRBJ2-7
V gene: TRBV20-1

CDR3 DNA: TGTGCCAGCAGCGTCGACAGGGTGAGATCACCCCTCCACTTT
CDR3 protein: CASSVDRVRSPLHF
D gene: TRBD1
clone size: many
J gene: TRBJ1-6
V gene: TRBV9

CDR3 DNA: TGTGCCAGTAGTATGTTCGGACTAGCGGGAGTTTTAGATACGCAGTATTTT
CDR3 protein: CASSMFGLAGVLDTQYF
D gene: TRBD2
clone size: -
J gene: TRBJ2-3
V gene: TRBV19

CDR3 DNA: TGTGCCAGCAGTACAGGGACCTTGAACACTGAAGCTTTCTTT
CDR3 protein: CASSTGTLNTEAFF
D gene: -
clone size: few
J gene: TRBJ1-1
V gene: TRBV28

CDR3 DNA: TGTGCCACCAGTGATGGGGACAGCTACTTACAAGAGACCCAGTACTTC
CDR3 protein: CATSDGDSYLQETQYF
D gene: TRBD1
clone size: -
J gene: TRBJ2-5
V gene: TRBV24-1

CDR3 DNA: TGCGCCAGCAGTGAGTCTCAGGGTCGGGGTATCCGGGGGACGATCTACAATGAGCAGTTCTTC
CDR3 protein: CASSESQGRGIRGTIYNEQFF
D gene: -
clone size: few
J gene: TRBJ2-1
V gene: TRBV10-2

CDR3 DNA: TGCAGTGCTAGAGCGCTAGCGGGAGCCAATGAGCAGTTCTTC
CDR3 protein: CSARALAGANEQFF
D gene: TRBD2
clone size: few
J gene: TRBJ2-1
V gene: TRBV20-1

CDR3 DNA: TGCAGTGCTAGGTCTTTGCGGAAAGCCACAGATACGCAGTATTTT
CDR3 protein: CSARSLRKATDTQYF
D gene: -
clone size: -
J gene: TRBJ2-3
V gene: TRBV20-1

CDR3 DNA: TGTGCCAGCAGCCACCCCTTCGGGAAGGAGCAGTTCTTC
CDR3 protein: CASSHPFGKEQFF
D gene: -
clone size: -
J gene: TRBJ2-1
V gene: TRBV14

CDR3 DNA: TGTGCCAGCAGCCCCGACAGACCTTCCTTGACCCAGTACTTC
CDR3 protein: CASSPDRPSLTQYF
D gene: -
clone size: -
J gene: TRBJ2-5
V gene: TRBV7-9

CDR3 DNA: TGCGCCAGCAGCCAAGATAGGGGGCTAGCGGGAGGCGGCTACAATGAGCAGTTCTTC
CDR3 protein: CASSQDRGLAGGGYNEQFF
D gene: TRBD2
clone size: -
J gene: TRBJ2-1
V gene: TRBV4-3

CDR3 DNA: TGTGCCAGCAGTCTCCGGGACTTACTGTTCTTC
CDR3 protein: CASSLRDLLFF
D gene: -
clone size: few
J gene: TRBJ2-1
V gene: TRBV12-3/TRBV12-4

CDR3 DNA: TGCGCCAGCAGCTTGGGACAGGGGGGGCCCAATGAGCAGTTCTTC
CDR3 protein: CASSLGQGGPNEQFF
D gene: TRBD1
clone size: few
J gene: TRBJ2-1
V gene: TRBV5-1

CDR3 DNA: TGTGCCAGCAGCCAAGAGCCCTCCTACGAGCAGTACTTC
CDR3 protein: CASSQEPSYEQYF
D gene: -
clone size: many
J gene: TRBJ2-7
V gene: TRBV4-2

CDR3 DNA: TGTGCCAGCAGCGCCTCGGGGGGTAGCTATGGCTACACCTTC
CDR3 protein: CASSASGGSYGYTF
D gene: -
clone size: -
J gene: TRBJ1-2
V gene: TRBV7-9

CDR3 DNA: TGTGCCAGCAGCCTAAGGGGGAGGGAGGGCCGAGAGACCCAGTACTTC
CDR3 protein: CASSLRGREGRETQYF
D gene: -
clone size: few
J gene: TRBJ2-5
V gene: TRBV4-2

CDR3 DNA: TGTGCCAGCGGCCGGGACCCGACTGAAGCTTTCTTT
CDR3 protein: CASGRDPTEAFF
D gene: -
clone size: many
J gene: TRBJ1-1
V gene: TRBV12-3/TRBV12-4

CDR3 DNA: TGCGCCACCGCCGTCGGTGGGGGCAGTAATTCACCCCTCCACTTT
CDR3 protein: CATAVGGGSNSPLHF
D gene: -
clone size: -
J gene: TRBJ1-6
V gene: TRBV5-1

CDR3 DNA: TGCGCCAGCAGCCAAGAATGGACTGCGCTTTACGAGCAGTACTTC
CDR3 protein: CASSQEWTALYEQYF
D gene: -
clone size: few
J gene: TRBJ2-7
V gene: TRBV4-3

CDR3 DNA: TGCAGTGCTAGAGATCTACTAGCGGCCTACAATGAGCAGTTCTTC
CDR3 protein: CSARDLLAAYNEQFF
D gene: TRBD2
clone size: once
J gene: TRBJ2-1
V gene: TRBV20-1